These T cell receptor beta chains were read from a single sample in a study of pediatric ulcerative colitis. Data came from immunoSEQ multiplex PCR; TCRdb stores just in-frame clones and leaves some out. The sample shows 60,000 to 75,000 clones, 77% of them seen only once. Sequencing input: blood. Receptor source: a boy aged 5 to 17 with moderate ulcerative colitis. Both conserved end residues are part of each CDR3. A D gene is named only where the DNA matches it firmly. Expanded clones get a size class; other rows say once, few or many, or leave the size out.

clone size,V gene,J gene,D gene,CDR3 protein,CDR3 DNA
.,TRBV11-2,TRBJ1-2,.,CASSSTPQIYGYTF,TGTGCCAGCAGCTCAACACCCCAGATCTATGGCTACACCTTC
.,TRBV6-6,TRBJ1-5,TRBD1,CASSYLQGSNQPQHF,TGTGCCAGCAGTTACTTACAGGGGAGCAATCAGCCCCAGCATTTT
.,TRBV15,TRBJ1-4,.,CATSRGRDNEKLFF,TGTGCCACCAGCCGGGGCAGAGACAATGAAAAACTGTTTTTT
few,TRBV4-1,TRBJ1-2,.,CASSQVGWGYTF,TGCGCCAGCAGCCAAGTTGGCTGGGGCTACACCTTC
.,TRBV5-8,TRBJ1-1,.,CASSPPGTEAFF,TGTGCCAGCAGCCCCCCCGGCACTGAAGCTTTCTTT
.,TRBV19,TRBJ1-2,.,CASSVDRANYGYTF,TGTGCCAGTAGTGTGGACAGAGCTAACTATGGCTACACCTTC
few,TRBV6-5,TRBJ1-6,.,CASRTGSNNSPLHF,TGTGCCAGCAGGACAGGTTCGAATAATTCACCCCTCCACTTT
.,TRBV18,TRBJ2-1,.,CASAQRYNEQFF,TGTGCCAGCGCTCAGCGATACAATGAGCAGTTCTTC
.,TRBV19,TRBJ1-2,TRBD1,CASKGTGRFNYGYTF,TGTGCCAGTAAAGGGACAGGCCGTTTCAACTATGGCTACACCTTC
few,TRBV5-1,TRBJ1-5,TRBD1,CASSLQGSLGQPQHF,TGCGCCAGCAGCTTACAGGGGAGTTTGGGTCAGCCCCAGCATTTT
.,TRBV18,TRBJ2-5,.,CASSPFEGQTQYF,TGTGCCAGCTCACCATTCGAAGGGCAGACCCAGTACTTC
.,TRBV5-6,TRBJ2-2,.,CASSVPGPGELFF,TGTGCCAGCAGCGTACCGGGACCCGGGGAGCTGTTTTTT
.,TRBV7-9,TRBJ2-1,TRBD1,CASSRQGKSSYNEQFF,TGTGCCAGCAGTCGACAGGGAAAGAGCTCCTACAATGAGCAGTTCTTC
.,TRBV7-9,TRBJ1-3,.,CASTPWRGSGNTIYF,TGTGCCAGCACCCCGTGGAGGGGATCTGGAAACACCATATATTTT
.,TRBV27,TRBJ2-5,.,CASSLFSGEETQYF,TGTGCCAGCAGTTTATTTTCGGGGGAAGAGACCCAGTACTTC
.,TRBV9,TRBJ2-1,.,CASSVAGESYNEQFF,TGTGCCAGCAGCGTAGCGGGGGAATCCTACAATGAGCAGTTCTTC
.,TRBV5-1,TRBJ2-7,.,CASSLVGTPYEQYF,TGCGCCAGCAGCTTGGTTGGGACGCCCTACGAGCAGTACTTC
.,TRBV9,TRBJ1-3,.,CASRSGNTIYF,TGTGCCAGCCGGAGTGGAAACACCATATATTTT
.,TRBV4-1,TRBJ1-2,.,CASSQFQKYGYTF,TGCGCCAGCAGCCAATTCCAGAAGTATGGCTACACCTTC
.,TRBV7-9,TRBJ2-7,.,CASSTRTPPYEQYF,TGTGCCAGCAGCACCCGGACACCACCTTACGAGCAGTACTTC
.,TRBV6-5,TRBJ2-5,TRBD2,CASSRLAGAQETQYF,TGTGCCAGCAGTCGACTAGCGGGGGCCCAAGAGACCCAGTACTTC
.,TRBV30,TRBJ2-7,TRBD1,CAWSVGGTGAGGPYEQYF,TGTGCCTGGAGTGTTGGGGGGACAGGGGCGGGTGGTCCCTACGAGCAGTACTTC
.,TRBV7-3,TRBJ2-7,TRBD1,CASSPAGQGYEQYF,TGTGCCAGCAGCCCCGCCGGACAGGGATACGAGCAGTACTTC
.,TRBV5-1,TRBJ1-1,.,CASSLVQPNTEAFF,TGCGCCAGCAGCTTGGTCCAGCCAAACACTGAAGCTTTCTTT
.,TRBV7-8,TRBJ2-3,.,CASSLDRDNTDTQYF,TGTGCCAGCAGCCTAGATCGCGATAACACAGATACGCAGTATTTT
.,TRBV19,TRBJ2-1,.,CASSIVTARGNEQFF,TGTGCCAGTAGTATAGTGACAGCGAGGGGCAATGAGCAGTTCTTC
.,TRBV28,TRBJ1-3,.,CASRSGGSSGNTIYF,TGTGCCAGCAGATCGGGGGGGAGCTCTGGAAACACCATATATTTT
.,TRBV6-6,TRBJ1-1,.,CASRPAGVMNTEAFF,TGTGCCAGCAGACCCGCAGGGGTCATGAACACTGAAGCTTTCTTT
.,TRBV27,TRBJ1-3,TRBD1,CASAAGTGTGGNTIYF,TGTGCCAGCGCTGCTGGGACCGGGACAGGGGGAAACACCATATATTTT
once,TRBV5-1,TRBJ2-6,TRBD1,CASSLTGQGSSGANVLTF,TGCGCCAGCAGCTTGACAGGACAGGGAAGCTCTGGGGCCAACGTCCTGACTTTC
once,TRBV18,TRBJ2-1,.,CASSPRRNNEQFF,TGTGCCAGCTCACCACGCCGAAACAATGAGCAGTTCTTC
.,TRBV2,TRBJ2-6,TRBD1,CASSRQGSPTGANVLTF,TGTGCCAGCAGTCGACAGGGTTCCCCCACTGGGGCCAACGTCCTGACTTTC
.,TRBV2,TRBJ2-2,.,CASSFWGSGTGELFF,TGTGCCAGCAGCTTCTGGGGGAGTGGGACCGGGGAGCTGTTTTTT
few,TRBV14,TRBJ1-1,.,CASSSGRVNTEAFF,TGTGCCAGCAGCTCGGGACGGGTGAACACTGAAGCTTTCTTT
few,TRBV9,TRBJ1-5,.,CASSVDFNQPQHF,TGTGCCAGCAGCGTAGATTTCAATCAGCCCCAGCATTTT
.,TRBV9,TRBJ2-7,.,CASSVSELPASYEQYF,TGTGCCAGCAGCGTATCAGAGTTGCCCGCCTCCTACGAGCAGTACTTC
.,TRBV7-8,TRBJ1-1,TRBD1,CASSFGQGGTEAFF,TGTGCCAGCAGCTTCGGACAGGGAGGTACTGAAGCTTTCTTT
.,TRBV9,TRBJ2-4,.,CASSVGPSAKNIQYF,TGTGCCAGCAGCGTAGGGCCCTCAGCCAAAAACATTCAGTACTTC
once,TRBV6-5,TRBJ1-2,.,CASTSVRGSYGYTF,TGTGCCAGCACCTCGGTTCGGGGGAGTTATGGCTACACCTTC
once,TRBV27,TRBJ2-2,.,CASSLGPGELFF,TGTGCCAGCAGTTTAGGACCCGGGGAGCTGTTTTTT
.,TRBV7-2,TRBJ2-7,TRBD1,CASSSGGQGYEQYF,TGTGCCAGCAGCTCTGGGGGACAGGGTTACGAGCAGTACTTC
.,TRBV30,TRBJ1-1,.,CAWSVNIGLDTEAFF,TGTGCCTGGAGTGTGAATATTGGTTTAGACACTGAAGCTTTCTTT
.,TRBV13,TRBJ2-5,TRBD1,CASSLGQGASETQYF,TGTGCCAGCAGCTTAGGACAGGGGGCGTCAGAGACCCAGTACTTC
.,TRBV6-5,TRBJ2-4,.,CASPGAKNIQYF,TGTGCCAGCCCGGGAGCCAAAAACATTCAGTACTTC
.,TRBV9,TRBJ2-7,TRBD1,CASSANRGSYEQYF,TGTGCCAGCAGCGCAAACAGGGGGTCCTACGAGCAGTACTTC
.,TRBV18,TRBJ2-1,.,CASSPAPEGYNEQFF,TGTGCCAGCTCACCAGCCCCAGAAGGGTACAATGAGCAGTTCTTC
.,TRBV7-9,TRBJ2-7,TRBD2,CASSYSLAGSLYEQYF,TGTGCCAGCAGCTATTCTCTAGCGGGATCCCTCTACGAGCAGTACTTC
.,TRBV6-1,TRBJ1-4,.,CASTLTTGEKLFF,TGTGCCAGCACCCTAACAACCGGGGAAAAACTGTTTTTT
.,TRBV15,TRBJ2-2,.,CATSSTLGRTGVGELFF,TGTGCCACCAGCAGCACCCTTGGACGCACGGGGGTCGGGGAGCTGTTTTTT
few,TRBV7-3,TRBJ1-1,.,CASSLIGGAEAFF,TGTGCCAGCAGCTTAATTGGGGGGGCTGAAGCTTTCTTT